The 5 T cell receptor beta chains below all came from one sample that was sequenced in a study of shared clonotypes between healthy human individuals. Naive CD8 cells comprised CD45RO-negative, CCR7-positively selected cells, excluding terminally differentiated effector memory CD45RA+ cells. The assay was immunoSEQ multiplex PCR, and TCRdb's table has in-frame clones only and misses some. The sample holds 800,000 to 950,000 clones, about 96% seen once. Input material: naive CD8+ T cells sorted from blood. Source of these receptors: a young man in good health.

The chain recombines TRBV29-1 with TRBJ2-1; D is possibly TRBD2 (6 bases). Trimming stripped 1 base from V and 0 bases from J, with 13 bases between. The germline V gene encodes CDR1 SQVTM and CDR2 ANQGSEA. CDR3 length: 16 amino acids. In DNA form, the CDR3 reads TGCAGCGTTGAAGGTGCGGCGGGAATCTCCTACAATGAGCAGTTCTTC. Amino acid sequence: CSVEGAAGISYNEQFF.

CDR3 sequence (DNA): TGTGCCAGCAGCACTTGGGCTCAGGGTAGAGGCGAGCAGTACTTC. It yields the protein CASSTWAQGRGEQYF. The chain is built from TRBV5-5 and TRBJ2-7, with a weak D call TRBD1 (5 bases). Germline loops: CDR1 SGHKS, CDR2 YYEKEE (reference sequence). The CDR3 runs 15 residues. V was trimmed by 4 bases and J by 6 bases, leaving 20 bases between them. The complete variable domain, with remaining parts taken from reference TRBV5-5 and TRBJ2-7, reads DAGVTQSPTHLIKTRGQQVTLRCSPISGHKSVSWYQQVLGQGPQFIFQYYEKEERGRGNFPDRFSARQFPNYSSELNVNALLLGDSALYLCASSTWAQGRGEQYFGPGTRLTVT.

The V and J genes are TRBV5-5 and TRBJ1-1, with D tentatively TRBD1 (5 bases). The CDR3 covers 13 residues. The V end lost 7 bases, the J end lost 2 bases, and 12 bases lay between the germline ends. The V gene's germline CDR1 is SGHKS and CDR2 YYEKEE (reference sequence). Here the CDR3 DNA reads TGTGCCAGCCACTCGGACATTAACACTGAAGCTTTCTTT. Translating it yields CASHSDINTEAFF. Drawing the rest from reference TRBV5-5 and TRBJ1-1, the complete variable domain is DAGVTQSPTHLIKTRGQQVTLRCSPISGHKSVSWYQQVLGQGPQFIFQYYEKEERGRGNFPDRFSARQFPNYSSELNVNALLLGDSALYLCASHSDINTEAFFGQGTRLTVV.

Turning to this clone: A read error is possible here, since a much larger clone lies one base away. This chain joins TRBV7-9 and TRBJ2-7; 9 bases fit TRBD1. CDR1 is SEHNR and CDR2 is FQNEAQ in the germline V gene (reference sequence). The CDR3 has 15 amino acids. The junction had 2 bases not matched to a gene; V was cut back by 2 bases and J by 0 bases. The CDR3 bases are TGTGCCAGCAGCTTACCGGGACAGGGCTCCTACGAGCAGTACTTC. This encodes CASSLPGQGSYEQYF.

The chain combines TRBV27 with TRBJ2-1; 11 nucleotides agree with TRBD2. V was clipped by 4 bases and J by 4 bases; unmatched bases: 6. Germline V CDR1 and CDR2: MNHEY, SMNVEV (reference sequence). This CDR3 is 16 amino acids long. CDR3 in DNA: TGTGCCAGCAGTTCACGGACTAGCGGGCCTTACAATGAGCAGTTCTTC. This codes for CASSSRTSGPYNEQFF.